This T cell receptor beta chain was identified during a study of read filtering for tumor transcriptome and immune sequencing. Study as a whole: Whole-transcriptome libraries were prepared after DNase treatment. Study observations and caveats: Compared with RNA-seq, IR-seq gave much higher clonotype depth and reliability.

Worth noting for this clonotype: Its cognate antigen is unknown.

This library used approximately 390 ng RNA and molecular barcoded adaptors spanning alpha/delta and beta/gamma chains. TCRdb reprocessed the reads with MiXCR, giving one entry per CDR3 protein. The sample has 75,000 to 95,000 distinct CDR3 sequences, around a fifth seen once; the top ten hold about an eighth. The clonotype originates from a donor at least 40 years old with multiple myeloma. What was sequenced was a population of CD138-negative cells sorted from bone marrow.

In nucleotides, the CDR3 is TGCGCCAGCAGCTGGGACAGGGTGAACACTGAAGCTTTCTTT. Its protein is CASSWDRVNTEAFF. The chain employs TRBV5-1 and TRBJ1-1, with 9 positions matching TRBD1. The germline V gene encodes CDR1 SGHRS and CDR2 YFSETQ. The CDR3 loop spans 14 amino acids. J gave up 0 bases and V 3 bases, and 0 bases lay outside the gene matches.